These T cell receptor beta chains were read from a single sample in a study of blood T cell repertoires in COVID-19. The table came from immunoSEQ multiplex PCR; TCRdb's copy has only in-frame clones and leaves some out. The table records tens of thousands of clones, roughly 86% of them present only once. What was sequenced was peripheral blood. Source of these receptors: a human donor in a cohort sampled during active COVID-19. Both conserved end residues are part of each CDR3. D genes are given only for firm matches. Rows may omit the clone size; those that give it use once, few, many or a size class.

J gene | V gene | D gene | clone size | CDR3 protein | CDR3 DNA
TRBJ2-7 | TRBV4-1 | TRBD1 | few | CASRKTGEESYEQYF | TGCGCCAGCAGAAAGACAGGGGAAGAGTCCTACGAGCAGTACTTC
TRBJ1-2 | TRBV6-5 | . | . | CASTLSQGSNGGYTF | TGTGCCAGCACCCTTTCCCAGGGGTCGAATGGTGGCTACACCTTC
TRBJ2-1 | TRBV6-5 | . | . | CASRTQGGTYNEQFF | TGTGCCAGCAGAACCCAGGGGGGTACCTACAATGAGCAGTTCTTC
TRBJ2-7 | TRBV28 | . | . | CASSLGDEQYF | TGTGCCAGCAGTTTAGGAGACGAGCAGTACTTC
TRBJ1-1 | TRBV6-2/TRBV6-3 | . | once | CASSFTLGAPHEAFF | TGTGCCAGCAGTTTTACGCTTGGGGCGCCCCATGAAGCTTTCTTT
TRBJ2-7 | TRBV11-2 | . | . | CASSLQGAQTWANYEQYF | TGTGCCAGCAGCTTACAAGGGGCACAGACCTGGGCCAACTACGAGCAGTACTTC
TRBJ2-3 | TRBV6-1 | . | . | CASSEGIAVGASTDTQYF | TGTGCCAGCAGTGAAGGGATAGCTGTGGGGGCGAGCACAGATACGCAGTATTTT
TRBJ1-4 | TRBV7-6 | . | . | CASSYSGKTNEKLFF | TGTGCCAGCAGCTATTCCGGGAAAACTAATGAAAAACTGTTTTTT
TRBJ1-4 | TRBV9 | . | . | CASSVGVGNSNEKLFF | TGTGCCAGCAGCGTAGGTGTAGGTAACAGCAATGAAAAACTGTTTTTT
TRBJ1-6 | TRBV3-1/TRBV3-2 | . | . | CASSQDTVRGSPLHF | TGTGCCAGCAGCCAAGATACGGTCCGGGGGTCACCCCTCCACTTT
TRBJ2-7 | TRBV7-9 | TRBD1 | . | CASSLGTGYYEQYF | TGTGCCAGCAGCCTCGGGACAGGGTACTACGAGCAGTACTTC
TRBJ2-1 | TRBV5-1 | TRBD2 | . | CASSPFVGSGVYNEQFF | TGCGCCAGCAGCCCTTTCGTAGGTAGCGGGGTCTACAATGAGCAGTTCTTC
TRBJ2-7 | TRBV5-8 | . | . | CASSKNRVHF | TGTGCCAGCAGCAAAAACAGGGTCCACTTC
TRBJ1-1 | TRBV11-2 | . | . | CASSPGGSENTEAFF | TGTGCCAGCAGCCCGGGGGGGAGCGAGAACACTGAAGCTTTCTTT
TRBJ1-4 | TRBV18 | . | . | CASSPQGNEKLFF | TGTGCCAGCTCACCCCAGGGGAATGAAAAACTGTTTTTT
TRBJ2-3 | TRBV2 | . | once | CASARGRTDTQYF | TGTGCCAGCGCCAGGGGACGCACAGATACGCAGTATTTT
TRBJ2-2 | TRBV5-1 | TRBD2 | . | CASSLPSGGAKTGELFF | TGCGCCAGCAGCTTGCCCAGCGGGGGGGCAAAGACCGGGGAGCTGTTTTTT
TRBJ1-2 | TRBV5-8 | TRBD1 | . | CASSRGTGSLGYTF | TGTGCCAGCAGCAGGGGGACAGGGAGTCTTGGCTACACCTTC
TRBJ2-3 | TRBV11-2 | . | . | CASSLDRDTQYF | TGTGCCAGCAGCTTAGACAGAGATACGCAGTATTTT
TRBJ1-1 | TRBV28 | . | . | CASRLDRGYNTEAFF | TGTGCCAGCAGACTCGATCGAGGGTACAACACTGAAGCTTTCTTT
TRBJ1-1 | TRBV5-4 | . | few | CASSWRGDTTEAFF | TGTGCCAGCAGCTGGAGGGGTGACACGACTGAAGCTTTCTTT
TRBJ2-5 | TRBV5-4 | TRBD2 | . | CASSLTSGMQETQYF | TGTGCCAGCAGCCTGACTAGCGGGATGCAAGAGACCCAGTACTTC
TRBJ2-1 | TRBV6-6 | TRBD2 | . | CASSQSGGINEQFF | TGTGCCAGCAGCCAGAGCGGGGGGATCAATGAGCAGTTCTTC
TRBJ1-3 | TRBV7-9 | TRBD1 | few | CASSVGQDRGNTIYF | TGTGCCAGCAGCGTGGGACAGGACCGTGGAAACACCATATATTTT
TRBJ2-7 | TRBV7-9 | TRBD2 | . | CASDSLAGAAYEQYF | TGTGCCAGTGACTCCTTAGCGGGGGCGGCCTACGAGCAGTACTTC
TRBJ2-3 | TRBV7-2 | . | once | CASSSPGLNTDTQYF | TGTGCCAGCAGCTCACCGGGACTGAACACAGATACGCAGTATTTT
TRBJ2-2 | TRBV19 | . | . | CASSVRRDSPGELFF | TGTGCCAGTAGTGTCCGCCGGGACTCACCCGGGGAGCTGTTTTTT
TRBJ1-1 | TRBV16 | TRBD1 | . | CASSQTGRMNTEAFF | TGTGCCAGCAGCCAGACAGGGAGAATGAACACTGAAGCTTTCTTT
TRBJ2-2 | TRBV7-2 | TRBD2 | . | CASSSTSGGAGELFF | TGTGCCAGCAGCTCTACTAGCGGGGGGGCCGGGGAGCTGTTTTTT
TRBJ1-4 | TRBV6-6 | . | few | CASSHSPDRLNEKLFF | TGTGCCAGCAGTCACTCCCCCGACAGGCTTAATGAAAAACTGTTTTTT
TRBJ1-3 | TRBV7-3 | . | . | CASSLISGLGNTIYF | TGTGCCAGCAGCTTAATTTCAGGGCTAGGAAACACCATATATTTT
TRBJ2-2 | TRBV7-9 | TRBD2 | . | CASNPQVGLAGLTGELFF | TGTGCCAGCAATCCCCAGGTCGGGCTAGCGGGGCTCACCGGGGAGCTGTTTTTT
TRBJ2-7 | TRBV5-6 | . | . | CASSFGAEQYF | TGTGCCAGCAGCTTTGGGGCCGAGCAGTACTTC
TRBJ1-5 | TRBV10-3 | . | once | CAISAYQGGQHF | TGTGCCATCAGCGCCTACCAGGGAGGCCAGCATTTT
TRBJ1-1 | TRBV18 | . | . | CASSPREGGYTEAFF | TGTGCCAGCTCACCGCGGGAGGGAGGGTACACTGAAGCTTTCTTT
TRBJ1-1 | TRBV3-1/TRBV3-2 | . | few | CASSQAQGTEAFF | TGTGCCAGCAGCCAAGCTCAGGGCACTGAAGCTTTCTTT
TRBJ1-3 | TRBV5-1 | . | . | CASSLGAGSYTIYF | TGCGCCAGCAGCTTGGGGGCAGGGTCATACACCATATATTTT
TRBJ2-3 | TRBV3-1/TRBV3-2 | TRBD2 | . | CASSPIAGGSTDTQYF | TGTGCCAGCAGCCCAATAGCGGGGGGAAGCACAGATACGCAGTATTTT
TRBJ2-3 | TRBV6-5 | . | once | CASSPTGTDTQYF | TGTGCCAGCAGTCCTACAGGAACAGATACGCAGTATTTT
TRBJ2-3 | TRBV3-1/TRBV3-2 | TRBD2 | . | CASSPHRGGGITDTQYF | TGTGCCAGCAGCCCTCACCGGGGGGGTGGCATCACAGATACGCAGTATTTT
TRBJ2-1 | TRBV2 | TRBD1 | . | CASSGWDRNDEQFF | TGTGCCAGCAGTGGCTGGGACAGGAACGATGAGCAGTTCTTC
TRBJ2-1 | TRBV9 | . | . | CASSVEEGRYNEQFF | TGTGCCAGCAGCGTGGAGGAGGGGCGTTACAATGAGCAGTTCTTC
TRBJ2-3 | TRBV5-6 | . | . | CASSSPKAGDTQYF | TGTGCCAGCAGCTCCCCAAAAGCGGGAGATACGCAGTATTTT
TRBJ1-2 | TRBV15 | . | . | CATRETGNYGYTF | TGTGCCACCAGGGAGACGGGTAACTATGGCTACACCTTC
TRBJ1-6 | TRBV15 | . | . | CATSRLLNSPLHF | TGTGCCACCAGCAGACTACTTAATTCACCCCTCCACTTT
TRBJ2-2 | TRBV4-1 | TRBD1 | . | CASRGQGNTGELFF | TGCGCCAGCCGGGGACAGGGGAACACCGGGGAGCTGTTTTTT